The text below deals with one T cell receptor beta chain. This sample is part of a study of T cell changes during pregnancy in multiple sclerosis. Germline values: CDR1 SGHTA, CDR2 FQGTGA. This CDR3 has 15 residues. Trimming at V came to 5 bases and at J to 5 bases, leaving 7 bases not matched to a gene. TCRdb keeps only in-frame clones here, not all; method: immunoSEQ multiplex PCR. This table holds approximately 51,000 clones, 94% found once. This specimen consisted of CD4+ T cells from peripheral blood mononuclear cells, obtained in the second trimester of pregnancy. The source of this sequence is a female donor with multiple sclerosis, enrolled in a pregnancy study. This chain joins TRBV7-3 and TRBJ2-1; 9 positions match TRBD1. CDR3 DNA: TGTGCCAGCAGCCCCTGGACAGGGGCGGACAATGAGCAGTTCTTC. This codes for CASSPWTGADNEQFF.